The sequence of this T cell receptor beta chain was determined in a study of identical twins. Study-level results: An excess of low generation probability was shown by twin-shared out-of-frame alpha sequences.

Only healthy Caucasians were enrolled as donors. The sample holds many counts of this clonotype. Its antigen is unknown. From the 5' RACE reads, TCRdb called clonotypes with MiXCR, one entry per CDR3 protein. The table includes about 240,000 distinct CDR3 sequences, more than 9% detected once. The V gene lost 1 base and the J gene lost 2 bases, with 11 bases spanning the gap. This CDR3 has 15 amino acids. The rearrangement joins TRBV12-3 or TRBV12-4 to TRBJ1-2, with D maybe TRBD1 (6 bases). Sequenced material: memory T cells sorted from blood. The origin of this receptor is a man aged 45-60 years in good health. CDR3 region: CASSLGTAPNYGYTF. Here the CDR3 DNA reads TGTGCCAGCAGTTTAGGGACAGCCCCAAACTATGGCTACACCTTC.